Following are 21 T cell receptor beta chains from one sample sequenced in a study of T cells in Graves' hyperthyroidism and ophthalmopathy. Amplification targeted TCR beta CDR3 regions from RNA transcripts. RT-PCR in the first round (using the HTBI primer set) targeted the TCR CDR3. One entry per CDR3 protein results from TCRdb running MiXCR on the multiplex PCR reads. The repertoire includes about 640,000 distinct CDR3 sequences, roughly 20% of them detected once, and about 34% sits in the top ten. Sequenced input: blood. The receptors were sampled from a man younger than 45 with Graves' ophthalmopathy.

The chain carries TRBV9 and TRBJ1-5; possible D gene TRBD1, 6 bases. V was shortened by 4 bases and J by 5 bases, with 19 bases between the two germline ends. Germline V gives CDR1 SGDLS, CDR2 YYNGEE. CDR3 length: 16 residues. The CDR3 is CASSPRGRGGDQPQHF. DNA for the CDR3: TGTGCCAGCAGCCCGAGAGGCAGGGGTGGTGATCAGCCCCAGCATTTT.

This clonotype was seen only a few times. The chain is built from TRBV27 and TRBJ2-7, with 10 nucleotides matching TRBD1. V lost 5 bases and J lost 0; bases outside the gene matches: 7. This CDR3 has 16 residues. Germline V gene sequence: CDR1 MNHEY, CDR2 SMNVEV (reference sequence). CDR3 nucleotides: TGTGCCAGCAGTCAATCCGGGACAGGGGTCTCCTACGAGCAGTACTTC. Translation: CASSQSGTGVSYEQYF.

A few counts support this clonotype. The chain employs TRBV19 and TRBJ2-5; D tentatively fits TRBD1 or TRBD2 (5 bases each). This CDR3 comprises 13 residues. Germline V CDR1 and CDR2: LNHDA, SQIVND (reference sequence). V lost 1 base to trimming and J lost 3 bases, with 6 bases between them. The CDR3 DNA reads as TGTGCCAGTAGTATAGGAGGGGAAGAGACCCAGTACTTC. It translates to CASSIGGEETQYF. Using reference TRBV19 and TRBJ2-5 for the parts outside the CDR3, the full variable domain is DGGITQSPKYLFRKEGQNVTLSCEQNLNHDAMYWYRQDPGQGLRLIYYSQIVNDFQKGDIAEGYSVSREKKESFPLTVTSAQKNPTAFYLCASSIGGEETQYFGPGTRLLVL.

This clonotype was detected only a few times. CDR3 DNA: TGTGCCAGCAGCAACCGACAGGGTGGATCACCCCTCCACTTT. Amino acid sequence: CASSNRQGGSPLHF. The rearrangement links TRBV7-8 to TRBJ1-6; 7 nucleotides align to TRBD1. This CDR3 has 14 residues. CDR1 and CDR2 (germline): SGHVS, FQNEAQ. V lost 5 bases, J lost 10 bases, and 8 bases stayed unmatched.

This clonotype was observed many times. J is TRBJ1-5 and V is TRBV2; 9 nucleotides align to TRBD1. The V and J ends lost 6 bases and 3 bases, in that order; junction bases with no gene match: 3. Germline-derived CDR1 and CDR2 are SNHLY and FYNNEI. The CDR3 contains 14 residues. This CDR3 reads CASRGTGNNQPQHF. The CDR3 nucleotides are TGTGCCAGCAGGGGGACAGGGAACAATCAGCCCCAGCATTTT.

This sequence joins TRBV28 and TRBJ1-2; D is uncertain. Germline lookup yields CDR1 MDHEN and CDR2 SYDVKM. The V gene lost 1 base and the J gene lost 4 bases, with 7 bases spanning the gap. CDR3 length: 13 amino acids. In nucleotides, the CDR3 is TGTGCCAGCAGTTTATTAGCCCGCTATGGCTACACCTTC. The encoded protein is CASSLLARYGYTF.

This chain uses TRBV20-1 with TRBJ2-3; D call uncertain. Germline loops: CDR1 DFQATT, CDR2 SNEGSKA (reference sequence). The CDR3 loop spans 17 amino acids. The germline V and J ends were trimmed by 0 bases and 2 bases, with 18 bases remaining between them. This chain's CDR3 is CSAREPRVYTNTDTQYF. The CDR3 nucleotides are TGCAGTGCTAGAGAACCCCGGGTCTACACAAACACAGATACGCAGTATTTT.

This clonotype showed up many times. The gene calls are TRBV27 and TRBJ1-3; D is perhaps TRBD1 (5 bases). The CDR3 length is 16 residues. Germline values: CDR1 MNHEY, CDR2 SMNVEV (reference sequence). The V gene lost 0 bases and the J gene lost 0 bases, with 9 bases spanning the gap. The CDR3 protein is CASSLSRGTSGNTIYF. CDR3 DNA sequence: TGTGCCAGCAGTTTATCCCGAGGGACCTCTGGAAACACCATATATTTT.

This clonotype was seen ten or more times. The chain is built from TRBV11-2 and TRBJ1-1, with TRBD1 as a possible D gene (5 bases). The CDR3 runs 14 residues. Germline CDR1 is SGHAT and CDR2 is FQNNGV. The V end lost 1 base, the J end lost 4 bases, and 10 bases lay between the germline ends. DNA of the CDR3: TGTGCCAGCAGCTTAGGGGGCTTCGGCACTGAAGCTTTCTTT. This sequence encodes CASSLGGFGTEAFF.

Ten or more counts support this clonotype. The chain links TRBV30 to TRBJ2-3; weak D call: TRBD2 (5 bases). Trimming removed 2 bases at V and 2 bases at J, with 11 bases between. The V gene's germline CDR1 is GTSNPN and CDR2 SVGIG (reference sequence). The CDR3 totals 14 residues. The DNA for the CDR3 is TGTGCCTGGAGTCCCGACTATTACACAGATACGCAGTATTTT. Encoded protein: CAWSPDYYTDTQYF.

This clonotype was seen a single time. The chain links TRBV5-1 to TRBJ2-3, with D hard to call. CDR1 and CDR2 (germline): SGHRS, YFSETQ. The CDR3 runs 15 residues. Deletions cut 4 bases from V and 2 bases from J, with 14 bases between. The CDR3 DNA reads TGCGCCAGCAGCCCCCGGACCCGAGTCACAGATACGCAGTATTTT. Translated, it gives CASSPRTRVTDTQYF.

The J gene is TRBJ1-5, the V gene TRBV27, with D unclear. The V and J ends lost 5 bases and 0 bases respectively, with 5 bases between them. The CDR3 is made up of 13 amino acids. Germline V gives CDR1 MNHEY, CDR2 SMNVEV (reference sequence). CDR3 sequence: CASSIHSNQPQHF. The CDR3 DNA reads TGTGCCAGCAGTATCCATAGCAATCAGCCCCAGCATTTT.

The CDR3 nucleotides read TGTGCCAGCAGTTACTCGAGACACACAGATACGCAGTATTTT. Translating it yields CASSYSRHTDTQYF. V gene TRBV6-5 combines with J gene TRBJ2-3; D gene ambiguous. The V gene's germline CDR1 is MNHEY and CDR2 SVGAGI. V lost 0 bases and J 2 bases, leaving 6 bases between the germline ends. This CDR3 contains 14 residues.

In regard to this clonotype: The CDR3 ends on some other residue instead of the conserved phenylalanine or tryptophan, so this is likely a read error. The rearrangement joins TRBV25-1 to TRBJ2-7, with 10 bases lining up with TRBD2. The ends lost 8 bases at V and 7 bases at J; junction bases unmatched: 5. This CDR3 has 12 amino acids. CDR1 MGHDK and CDR2 SYGVNS come from the germline V gene. The DNA for the CDR3 is TGTGCCAGCCTAGCGGGAGTAGGTGAGCAGTACCTC. Residues: CASLAGVGEQYL.

In its sample, this clonotype was seen many times. The V call is TRBV7-9, the J call TRBJ2-7, with D tentatively TRBD2 (6 bases). Germline values: CDR1 SEHNR, CDR2 FQNEAQ (reference sequence). This CDR3 contains 11 residues. The ends were cut back, 7 bases at V and 6 bases at J, with 10 bases in the middle. The CDR3 nucleotides are TGTGCCAGCACCCTCGGGGGCGAGCAGTACTTC. It encodes CASTLGGEQYF.

J is TRBJ2-7 and V is TRBV29-1; a possible D gene is TRBD2 (6 bases). The CDR3 is 14 residues long. Trimming stripped 7 bases from V and 7 bases from J, with 23 bases between. CDR1 is SQVTM, CDR2 ANQGSEA, per germline. The CDR3 coding sequence is TGCAGCGGGCTGGTCGGGGGAGTGCCCCGGGAGCAGTACTTC. Its translation: CSGLVGGVPREQYF.

This chain connects TRBV30 to TRBJ2-3, with D tentatively TRBD1 (6 bases). Germline assignment: CDR1 GTSNPN and CDR2 SVGIG (reference sequence). The CDR3 runs 12 residues. Deletions cut 5 bases from V and 2 bases from J, with 8 bases between. The chain's CDR3 is CAWGQFTDTQYF. In nucleotides, the CDR3 is TGTGCCTGGGGACAGTTCACAGATACGCAGTATTTT.

The chain carries TRBV18 and TRBJ1-3; TRBD1 matches 7 bases. Germline CDR1 KGHSH, CDR2 LQKENI. The CDR3 length is 16 residues. The V gene end was trimmed by 3 bases and the J gene end by 2 bases; junction bases not matched to a gene: 7. The CDR3, as DNA: TGTGCCAGCTCACCCACCCCGACAGGGCCTGGAAACACCATATATTTT. Its translation: CASSPTPTGPGNTIYF.

This clonotype showed up just a few times. The CDR3 region is CASSQRLAVGTDTQYF. CDR3 nucleotide sequence: TGTGCCAGCAGCCAAAGACTAGCGGTAGGGACAGATACGCAGTATTTT. This chain joins TRBV28 and TRBJ2-3; TRBD2 aligns across 9 bases. There are 16 residues in the CDR3. The ends lost 6 bases at V and 3 bases at J; junction bases unmatched: 10. The germline CDR1 and CDR2 sequences are MDHEN and SYDVKM.

The sample holds a few counts of this clonotype. The CDR3 coding sequence is TGTGCCAGCAGCTTAGAGCAGGGGGCGCGATACGAGCAGTACTTC. This gives the protein CASSLEQGARYEQYF. The V gene is TRBV7-6, the J gene TRBJ2-7; 8 bases fit TRBD1. This CDR3 has 15 amino acids. The V and J ends lost 1 base and 4 bases, in that order; junction bases with no gene match: 6. Germline CDR1 SGHVS, CDR2 FNYEAQ.

The J gene is TRBJ2-7, the V gene TRBV7-9; D may be TRBD1 (5 bases). The CDR3 is 14 amino acids. The germline gives CDR1 SEHNR, CDR2 FQNEAQ (reference sequence). Trimming took 1 base from V and 6 from J, leaving 13 bases between them. CDR3 residues: CASSLGTSPAEQYF. The CDR3 bases are TGTGCCAGCAGCTTAGGGACATCCCCGGCCGAGCAGTACTTC.